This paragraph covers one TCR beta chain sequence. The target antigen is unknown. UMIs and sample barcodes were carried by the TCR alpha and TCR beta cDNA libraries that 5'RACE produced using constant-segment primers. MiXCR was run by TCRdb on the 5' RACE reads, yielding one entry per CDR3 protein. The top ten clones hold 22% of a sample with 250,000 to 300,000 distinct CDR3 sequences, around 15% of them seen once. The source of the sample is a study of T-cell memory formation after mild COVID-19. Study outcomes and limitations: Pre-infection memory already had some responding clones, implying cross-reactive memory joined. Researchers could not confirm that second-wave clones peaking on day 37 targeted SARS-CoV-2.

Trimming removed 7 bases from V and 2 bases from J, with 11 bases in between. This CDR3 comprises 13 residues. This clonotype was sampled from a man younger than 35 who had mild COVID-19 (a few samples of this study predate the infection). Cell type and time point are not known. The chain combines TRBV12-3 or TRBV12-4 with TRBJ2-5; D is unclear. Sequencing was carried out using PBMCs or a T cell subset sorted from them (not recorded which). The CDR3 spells CASNRRVQETQYF. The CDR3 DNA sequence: TGTGCCAGCAACCGACGGGTACAAGAGACCCAGTACTTC.